This T cell receptor beta chain is drawn from a study of identical twins. Healthy Caucasians supplied all donations. With 0 bases removed from V and 4 bases from J, the gap between germline ends came to 15 bases. This CDR3 contains 16 residues. Germline CDR1 and CDR2: SGHRS and YFSETQ. This clonotype was seen more than once but under ten times. TCRdb re-called the 5' RACE reads through MiXCR, storing one row per CDR3 protein. The sample holds 500,000 to 550,000 distinct CDR3 sequences, 22% seen once. A further study also used this sample, focusing on T cells expressing NK-cell markers. That source adds: These clonotypes additionally ranked first within the CD3+CD56-NKG2C+ fraction of several donors.

Sample: CD4+ T cells sorted from blood. The rearrangement joins TRBV5-1 to TRBJ2-3; D is ambiguous. This clonotype was sampled from a woman aged 18 to 35 in good health. DNA of the CDR3: TGCGCCAGCAGCTTGGACGTGGGGTTCTGGGCAGATACGCAGTATTTT. It is translated as CASSLDVGFWADTQYF.